A single sample gave rise to the 31 T cell receptor beta chains below, sequenced in a study of beta chain features in type 1 diabetes. Study conclusions and caveats: Type 1 diabetes patients had TCRB CDR3s that were shorter (moderately but significantly so) in all four CD4+ subsets.

Sequenced material consisted of expressed TCRB transcripts (all of the isolated RNA was reverse transcribed). TCRdb's copy holds only in-frame clones and misses some; the assay was immunoSEQ multiplex PCR. The top ten clones hold roughly 0.013% of a sample with a few hundred thousand clones, less than 30% of them seen once. No antigens are known for them. Source material: naive CD4+ T cells from blood. The receptors stem from a young woman with type 1 diabetes.

The V and J genes are TRBV4-1 and TRBJ1-3; D is undetermined. Per germline, CDR1 MGHRA and CDR2 YSYEKL. Trimming cost V 1 base and J 1 base, with 5 bases left between them. This CDR3 has 14 residues. The CDR3 DNA is TGCGCCAGCAGCCAAGGCGCGTCTGGAAACACCATATATTTT. It yields the protein CASSQGASGNTIYF.

CDR3: CASSYDRWYGELFF. CDR3 DNA: TGTGCCAGCAGTTACGACAGGTGGTACGGGGAGCTGTTTTTT. The chain joins TRBV6-6 to TRBJ2-2; possible D gene TRBD1, 6 bases. The CDR3 totals 14 residues. Germline V gene sequence: CDR1 MNHNY, CDR2 SVGAGI (reference sequence). V was cut by 2 bases and J by 7 bases, with 11 bases left in between.

This chain joins TRBV11-2 and TRBJ2-3, with unresolved D. Deletions cut 0 bases from V and 1 base from J, with 11 bases between. This CDR3 contains 16 residues. The germline gives CDR1 SGHAT, CDR2 FQNNGV. This chain's CDR3 is CASSLDIPIGTDTQYF. In DNA form, the CDR3 reads TGTGCCAGCAGCTTAGATATACCTATCGGCACAGATACGCAGTATTTT.

This clone was seen a few times. This chain uses TRBV9 with TRBJ2-1, with 11 bases matching TRBD2. The CDR3 has 15 residues. Germline lookup yields CDR1 SGDLS and CDR2 YYNGEE. V was pared by 4 bases and J by 6 bases, with 6 bases of the junction left unmatched. The CDR3 sequence: CASSLPSGGSNEQFF. The CDR3 DNA is TGTGCCAGCAGCCTACCTAGCGGGGGGTCCAATGAGCAGTTCTTC.

In its sample, this clone was seen a few times. The rearrangement links TRBV30 to TRBJ1-1; D perhaps matches TRBD1 (6 bases). V lost 5 bases to trimming and J lost 0 bases, with 10 bases between them. This CDR3 has 13 amino acids. The germline V gene has CDR1 GTSNPN and CDR2 SVGIG (reference sequence). For the CDR3, the DNA is TGTGCCTGGCGAGGACAGTTGAACACTGAAGCTTTCTTT. Translation gives CAWRGQLNTEAFF.

The rearrangement uses TRBV28 and TRBJ2-7, with TRBD1 matching 7 bases. CDR1 and CDR2 (germline): MDHEN, SYDVKM. CDR3 size: 13 residues. Trimming removed 3 bases from V and 4 bases from J; junction bases left unmatched: 3. In DNA form, the CDR3 reads TGTGCCAGCAGTTTCAACAGGGGTTACGAGCAGTACTTC. It specifies CASSFNRGYEQYF.

V gene TRBV9 combines with J gene TRBJ2-3, with 8 bases identical to TRBD2. Germline-derived CDR1 and CDR2 are SGDLS and YYNGEE. The CDR3 covers 16 residues. With 1 base clipped from V and 1 base from J, the junction kept 5 bases outside the gene matches. CDR3 sequence: CASSVISGSGTDTQYF. The CDR3 region has the DNA TGTGCCAGCAGCGTAATAAGCGGGAGTGGCACAGATACGCAGTATTTT.

This clone was seen a handful of times. The chain is built from TRBV19 and TRBJ2-3; no reliable D call. Trimming cost V 6 bases and J 1 base, with 14 bases left between them. CDR1 LNHDA and CDR2 SQIVND come from the germline V gene (reference sequence). This CDR3 has 15 amino acids. The CDR3 is CASSQLGGRTDTQYF. As DNA, the CDR3 is TGTGCCAGTAGCCAACTTGGCGGTCGCACAGATACGCAGTATTTT.

The V gene is TRBV7-9, the J gene TRBJ2-7, with 10 bases lining up with TRBD1. The CDR3 totals 13 residues. Germline-derived CDR1 and CDR2 are SEHNR and FQNEAQ (reference sequence). Unmatched junction bases numbered 2, after V lost 5 bases and J lost 4 bases. DNA for the CDR3: TGTGCCAGCAGCATGGGACAGGGGTACGAGCAGTACTTC. It encodes CASSMGQGYEQYF.

There are a few counts of this clone. The V call is TRBV7-9, the J call TRBJ2-7; TRBD2 aligns across 7 bases. The CDR3 contains 14 residues. The V gene's germline CDR1 is SEHNR and CDR2 FQNEAQ (reference sequence). V trimming: 3 bases; J trimming: 0 bases; junction bases outside the gene matches: 2. The CDR3 DNA reads as TGTGCCAGCAGCTTGGCGGGGGACTCCTACGAGCAGTACTTC. Its protein is CASSLAGDSYEQYF.

This clone has more than one count but fewer than ten. The V and J genes are TRBV5-4 and TRBJ1-1, with TRBD1 matching over 7 bases. Germline CDR1 and CDR2: SGHNT and YYREEE (reference sequence). This CDR3 region has 13 residues. Trimming removed 4 bases from V and 8 bases from J; junction bases left unmatched: 8. The chain's CDR3 is CASSGMDRSEAFF. CDR3 DNA: TGTGCCAGCAGCGGAATGGACAGGTCGGAAGCTTTCTTT.

This chain connects TRBV28 to TRBJ2-1, with TRBD2 as a possible D gene (5 bases). The germline V and J ends were trimmed by 3 bases and 4 bases, with 10 bases remaining between them. The CDR3 runs to 14 residues. Looked up from germline, CDR1 is MDHEN and CDR2 is SYDVKM. CDR3 protein: CASSLPRDYNEQFF. CDR3 nucleotides: TGTGCCAGCAGTTTGCCCCGGGATTACAATGAGCAGTTCTTC.

J is TRBJ2-6 and V is TRBV19; 10 bases align to TRBD1. Per the germline V gene, CDR1 is LNHDA and CDR2 is SQIVND (reference sequence). CDR3 length equals 17 residues. With 7 bases clipped from V and 3 bases from J, the junction kept 9 bases outside the gene matches. CDR3 protein: CASTDRGQSYGANVLTF. The CDR3 DNA follows: TGTGCCAGTACCGACAGGGGGCAGTCATATGGGGCCAACGTCCTGACTTTC.

This clone has only a few counts. The chain is built from TRBV5-4 and TRBJ2-7; 9 positions match TRBD2. The length of the CDR3 is 15 residues. The V gene end was trimmed by 0 bases and the J gene end by 3 bases; junction bases not matched to a gene: 4. Germline V gives CDR1 SGHNT, CDR2 YYREEE (reference sequence). CDR3 residues: CASSLASSGIYEQYF. In nucleotides, the CDR3 is TGTGCCAGCAGCTTGGCGTCTAGCGGGATCTACGAGCAGTACTTC.

The gene calls are TRBV9 and TRBJ1-2, with D possibly being TRBD1 (6 bases). V was trimmed by 3 bases and J by 4 bases, leaving 16 bases between them. In germline, CDR1 is SGDLS, CDR2 YYNGEE. The CDR3 is made up of 15 amino acids. The chain's CDR3 is CASSAGTPTVYGYTF. CDR3 coding DNA: TGTGCCAGCAGCGCGGGGACACCGACGGTCTATGGCTACACCTTC.

This clone was found a few times. This rearrangement joins TRBV9 to TRBJ2-1; TRBD2 might be the D (7 bases). Trimming took 3 bases from V and 5 from J, leaving 18 bases between them. The CDR3 is 16 residues long. Germline CDR1 and CDR2: SGDLS and YYNGEE. The CDR3 is CASSGHGRGGDNEQFF. The CDR3 DNA sequence: TGTGCCAGCAGCGGACACGGTCGAGGGGGGGACAATGAGCAGTTCTTC.

The sample holds a few counts of this clone. Here the CDR3 reads CASKREKGEQYF. In nucleotides, the CDR3 is TGTGCCAGCAAACGGGAGAAGGGCGAGCAGTACTTC. The rearrangement joins TRBV6-5 to TRBJ2-7, with D possibly being TRBD2 (6 bases). Germline CDR1 is MNHEY and CDR2 is SVGAGI. The ends were cut back, 7 bases at V and 6 bases at J, with 13 bases in the middle. This CDR3 is 12 amino acids long.

This clone was seen more than once but under ten times. The DNA for the CDR3 is TGTGCCAGCAGCCCCCGGCCCAGCGGGAGGGAGGGTGAGCAGTTCTTC. This gives the protein CASSPRPSGREGEQFF. The rearrangement uses TRBV9 and TRBJ2-1; 10 nucleotides match TRBD2. This CDR3 comprises 16 residues. Germline trimming cut 4 bases from V and 9 bases from J; bases unmatched to any gene: 13. The germline gives CDR1 SGDLS, CDR2 YYNGEE.

This rearrangement joins TRBV28 to TRBJ2-7; 7 nucleotides agree with TRBD2. The CDR3 has 15 amino acids. Germline CDR1 reads MDHEN; CDR2 reads SYDVKM. J was trimmed by 0 bases and V by 6 bases; bases with no gene match: 8. CDR3 loop: CASSSAGGSSYEQYF. The CDR3 DNA is TGTGCCAGCAGCTCTGCTGGCGGGAGCTCCTACGAGCAGTACTTC.

The V call is TRBV10-3, the J call TRBJ2-7; TRBD1 aligns across 9 bases. The germline gives CDR1 ENHRY, CDR2 SYGVKD. CDR3 length: 12 residues. The V and J ends lost 11 bases and 6 bases, in that order; junction bases with no gene match: 8. The CDR3 region is CAAQGARSEQYF. In DNA form, the CDR3 reads TGTGCCGCACAGGGGGCGCGAAGCGAGCAGTACTTC.

This rearrangement joins TRBV6-5 to TRBJ1-2; D is possibly TRBD1 (6 bases). This CDR3 has 14 residues. The germline V gene has CDR1 MNHEY and CDR2 SVGAGI. Trimming took 2 bases from V and 1 from J, leaving 8 bases between them. This CDR3 reads CASSYNRDNYGYTF. The CDR3 nucleotides read TGTGCCAGCAGTTACAACAGGGATAACTATGGCTACACCTTC.

V is TRBV27 and J is TRBJ2-3, with a possible D match to TRBD2 (6 bases). V gave up 2 bases and J gave up 1 base, with 13 bases separating them. CDR1 is MNHEY, CDR2 SMNVEV, per germline (reference sequence). The CDR3 has 16 amino acids. CDR3 sequence (DNA): TGTGCCAGCAGTTTAGGGGACTGGTATCGCACAGATACGCAGTATTTT. As protein: CASSLGDWYRTDTQYF.

CDR3 DNA sequence: TGTGCCAGCAGACCAAACCTAGCGAATGAGCAGTTCTTC. Its protein is CASRPNLANEQFF. The chain employs TRBV2 and TRBJ2-1, with a weak D call TRBD2 (6 bases). Trimming left V 6 bases short and J 7 bases short, with 13 bases between. From germline, CDR1 is SNHLY and CDR2 FYNNEI. The CDR3 contains 13 residues.

This clone was observed a few times. J is TRBJ1-3 and V is TRBV30; D is undetermined. There are 14 residues in the CDR3. Germline V CDR1 and CDR2: GTSNPN, SVGIG (reference sequence). Trimming left V 4 bases short and J 2 bases short, with 12 bases between. The chain's CDR3 is CAWTTPSAGNTIYF. The DNA for the CDR3 is TGTGCCTGGACGACACCTTCGGCTGGAAACACCATATATTTT.

This chain uses TRBV19 with TRBJ2-2, with 11 bases aligning to TRBD2. The junction had 6 bases not matched to a gene; V was cut back by 3 bases and J by 0 bases. Germline loops: CDR1 LNHDA, CDR2 SQIVND (reference sequence). This CDR3 is built from 18 residues. The CDR3 region is CASSIGLAGGSNTGELFF. The CDR3 coding sequence is TGTGCCAGTAGTATCGGCCTAGCGGGAGGATCGAACACCGGGGAGCTGTTTTTT.

V usage is TRBV6-6 and J usage is TRBJ2-2, with D possibly being TRBD2 (5 bases). The CDR3 loop spans 13 amino acids. Trimming took off 7 bases at V and 5 bases at J, with 11 bases between the two ends. Germline V gene lookup returns CDR1 MNHNY and CDR2 SVGAGI (reference sequence). The CDR3 sequence is CASIFAGTGELFF. The DNA of the CDR3 is TGTGCCAGCATTTTCGCGGGTACCGGGGAGCTGTTTTTT.

Only a few counts were recorded for this clone. This chain connects TRBV30 to TRBJ2-6; D is uncertain. Germline V gene data show CDR1 as GTSNPN and CDR2 as SVGIG (reference sequence). Trimming cost V 3 bases and J 0 bases, with 15 bases left between them. The CDR3 sequence is 17 residues long. Here the CDR3 DNA reads TGTGCCTGGAGCCCCCTTGGTCGAGTCTCTGGGGCCAACGTCCTGACTTTC. It yields the protein CAWSPLGRVSGANVLTF.

The chain couples TRBV29-1 to TRBJ1-1; the match to TRBD1 covers 9 bases. Germline trimming cut 5 bases from V and 5 bases from J; bases unmatched to any gene: 6. The CDR3 extends over 13 amino acids. Germline V gene sequence: CDR1 SQVTM, CDR2 ANQGSEA. The CDR3 bases are TGCAGCGTTAGGGGGACAGGGTTAACTGAAGCTTTCTTT. Translation gives CSVRGTGLTEAFF.

The chain has TRBV10-3 and TRBJ1-3; D perhaps matches TRBD1 (6 bases). CDR1 is ENHRY and CDR2 is SYGVKD in the germline V gene. CDR3 size: 15 residues. V lost 6 bases and J 0 bases, leaving 12 bases between the germline ends. CDR3 region: CAIRDTGLSGNTIYF. The CDR3 DNA sequence: TGTGCCATCAGAGATACAGGGCTCTCTGGAAACACCATATATTTT.

This clone turned up a few times. The rearrangement uses TRBV7-9 and TRBJ2-5; no definite D call. This CDR3 spans 16 amino acids. The germline V and J ends were trimmed by 5 bases and 7 bases, with 23 bases remaining between them. Germline CDR1 SEHNR, CDR2 FQNEAQ (reference sequence). The CDR3 loop is CASSREPSSRVGTQYF. CDR3 in DNA: TGTGCCAGCAGCCGCGAGCCCAGTAGCCGAGTGGGGACCCAGTACTTC.

This clone was detected only a few times. The chain employs TRBV7-9 and TRBJ1-1; TRBD1 agrees at 11 bases. Germline CDR1 is SEHNR and CDR2 is FQNEAQ (reference sequence). This CDR3 region has 14 residues. The trim removed 4 bases at V and 3 bases at J, leaving 1 base unmatched. This chain's CDR3 is CASSWTGGDTEAFF. In DNA form, the CDR3 reads TGTGCCAGCAGCTGGACAGGGGGCGACACTGAAGCTTTCTTT.